The clone carrying this T cell receptor (beta chain) turned up a few times. Antigen unknown. The data were taken from a study of blood T cells in healthy people across ages. General study findings and limits: Naive and antigen-experienced cells could not be conclusively compared, given unsorted PBMCs.

V lost 3 bases to trimming and J lost 6 bases, with 9 bases between them. CDR1 and CDR2 from the germline V gene are LGHDT and YNNKEL (reference sequence). The CDR3 runs 13 residues. With a J-beta primer mix and a sample-barcoded 5' primer, a second PCR ran roughly 7 to 11 cycles. Each sample provided no less than 2.5 million CDR3-containing paired-end reads. TCRdb recomputed calls from the 5' RACE reads with MiXCR, one row per CDR3 protein. The sample shows 650,000 to 800,000 distinct CDR3 sequences, about 42% of them seen only once. This chain links TRBV3-1 with TRBJ2-1, with no clear D. Specimen: blood. This sequence was found in a man between 60 and 75 years old in good health. CDR3 nucleotide sequence: TGTGCCAGCAGCCACATAGAGATCAATGAGCAGTTCTTC. Residues: CASSHIEINEQFF.